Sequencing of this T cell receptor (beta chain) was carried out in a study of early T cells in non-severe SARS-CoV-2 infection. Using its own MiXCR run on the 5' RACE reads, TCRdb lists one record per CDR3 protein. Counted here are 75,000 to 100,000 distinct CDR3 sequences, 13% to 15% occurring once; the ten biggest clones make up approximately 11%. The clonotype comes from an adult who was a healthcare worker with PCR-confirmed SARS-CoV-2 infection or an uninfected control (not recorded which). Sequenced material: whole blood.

In DNA form, the CDR3 reads TGTGCCAGCAGTAGGGGACAGGTTCCCTACAATGAGCAGTTCTTC. This translates into CASSRGQVPYNEQFF. The V and J genes are TRBV6-2 or TRBV6-3 and TRBJ2-1, with 8 bases aligning to TRBD1. V shed 5 bases and J 2 bases; nucleotides not matched to a gene: 5. Germline CDR1 MNHEY, CDR2 SVGEGT. There are 15 residues in the CDR3.